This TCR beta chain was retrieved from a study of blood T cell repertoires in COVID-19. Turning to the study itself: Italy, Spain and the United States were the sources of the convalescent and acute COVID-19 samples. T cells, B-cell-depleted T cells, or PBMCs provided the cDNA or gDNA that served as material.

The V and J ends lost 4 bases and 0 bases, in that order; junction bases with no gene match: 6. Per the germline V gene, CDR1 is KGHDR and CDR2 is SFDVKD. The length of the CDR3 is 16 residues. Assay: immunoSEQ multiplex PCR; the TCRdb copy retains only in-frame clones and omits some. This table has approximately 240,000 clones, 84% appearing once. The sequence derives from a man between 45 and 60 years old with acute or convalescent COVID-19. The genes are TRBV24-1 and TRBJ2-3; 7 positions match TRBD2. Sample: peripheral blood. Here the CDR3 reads CATSDRGRGSTDTQYF. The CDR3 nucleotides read TGTGCCACCAGTGACCGCGGGAGAGGGAGCACAGATACGCAGTATTTT.